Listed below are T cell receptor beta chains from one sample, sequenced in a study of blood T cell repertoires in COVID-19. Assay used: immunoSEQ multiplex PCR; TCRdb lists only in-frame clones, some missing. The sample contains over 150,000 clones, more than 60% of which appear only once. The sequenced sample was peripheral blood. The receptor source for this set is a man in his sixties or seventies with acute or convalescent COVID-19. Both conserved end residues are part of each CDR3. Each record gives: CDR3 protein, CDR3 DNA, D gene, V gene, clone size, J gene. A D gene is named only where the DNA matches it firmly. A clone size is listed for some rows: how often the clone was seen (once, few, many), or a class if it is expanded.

CDR3: CASSPPGTGDYGYTF; DNA: TGTGCCAGCTCACCCCCCGGGACAGGGGACTATGGCTACACCTTC; D: TRBD1; V: TRBV18; size: .; J: TRBJ1-2
CDR3: CASSIDSGRYYGYTF; DNA: TGTGCCAGTAGTATAGATTCAGGAAGATACTATGGCTACACCTTC; D: .; V: TRBV19; size: .; J: TRBJ1-2
CDR3: CASSSTGTGNQPQHF; DNA: TGTGCCAGCAGCAGCACAGGGACAGGCAATCAGCCCCAGCATTTT; D: TRBD1; V: TRBV6-5; size: once; J: TRBJ1-5
CDR3: CASSLAEGQKYF; DNA: TGTGCCAGCAGCTTAGCCGAGGGACAGAAGTACTTC; D: TRBD1; V: TRBV7-8; size: few; J: TRBJ2-7
CDR3: CATSRDLLAANSPLHF; DNA: TGTGCCACCAGCAGAGATCTACTGGCGGCTAATTCACCCCTCCACTTT; D: .; V: TRBV15; size: few; J: TRBJ1-6
CDR3: CATNQVTGELFF; DNA: TGTGCCACCAATCAGGTCACCGGGGAGCTGTTTTTT; D: .; V: TRBV24-1; size: .; J: TRBJ2-2
CDR3: CAWTPDSRYTEAFF; DNA: TGTGCCTGGACCCCGGACAGTAGGTACACTGAAGCTTTCTTT; D: .; V: TRBV30; size: .; J: TRBJ1-1
CDR3: CASTRSNEQFF; DNA: TGCGCCAGTACTAGGAGCAATGAGCAGTTCTTC; D: .; V: TRBV10-2; size: .; J: TRBJ2-1
CDR3: CASSEYERSTSGEQFF; DNA: TGTGCCAGCAGTGAATACGAGCGGAGCACCTCGGGTGAGCAGTTCTTC; D: .; V: TRBV6-1; size: .; J: TRBJ2-1
CDR3: CASSAAGGADTQYF; DNA: TGTGCCAGCAGTGCAGCGGGAGGTGCAGATACGCAGTATTTT; D: TRBD2; V: TRBV25-1; size: .; J: TRBJ2-3
CDR3: CASSLGGDGDNSPLHF; DNA: TGCGCCAGCAGCTTGGGCGGGGACGGAGATAATTCACCCCTCCACTTT; D: .; V: TRBV5-1; size: .; J: TRBJ1-6
CDR3: CASSQEGLAGGLNNNEQFF; DNA: TGTGCCAGCAGCCAAGAGGGACTAGCGGGGGGGCTGAACAACAATGAGCAGTTCTTC; D: TRBD2; V: TRBV4-2; size: .; J: TRBJ2-1
CDR3: CATSDGTGLSTDTQYF; DNA: TGTGCCACCAGTGATGGGACAGGCCTAAGCACAGATACGCAGTATTTT; D: TRBD1; V: TRBV24-1; size: .; J: TRBJ2-3
CDR3: CASSDDIQGGRAFF; DNA: TGTGCCAGCAGTGACGATATACAGGGAGGGAGGGCTTTCTTT; D: .; V: TRBV25-1; size: .; J: TRBJ1-1
CDR3: CASSHTPEDKETQYF; DNA: TGTGCCAGCAGCCACACCCCCGAGGACAAAGAGACCCAGTACTTC; D: .; V: TRBV9; size: .; J: TRBJ2-5
CDR3: CASSLLQALLSNQPQHF; DNA: TGTGCCAGCAGTTTACTGCAGGCTCTGCTTTCAAATCAGCCCCAGCATTTT; D: .; V: TRBV28; size: .; J: TRBJ1-5
CDR3: CASSNDRRGRRIF; DNA: TGTGCCAGCAGTAATGACCGGAGGGGACGGCGTATTTTT; D: .; V: TRBV6-5; size: once; J: TRBJ1-1
CDR3: CAISERGSEQYF; DNA: TGTGCCATCAGTGAAAGGGGATCCGAGCAGTACTTC; D: .; V: TRBV10-3; size: once; J: TRBJ2-7
CDR3: CASSFQYSPLHF; DNA: TGTGCCAGCAGCTTTCAGTATTCACCCCTCCACTTT; D: .; V: TRBV7-2; size: .; J: TRBJ1-6
CDR3: CASSLNGQGRIYEQYF; DNA: TGTGCCAGCAGCTTAAACGGACAGGGGAGAATCTACGAGCAGTACTTC; D: TRBD1; V: TRBV13; size: .; J: TRBJ2-7
CDR3: CASSTGRGEQYF; DNA: TGTGCCAGCAGCACCGGAAGGGGGGAGCAGTACTTC; D: .; V: TRBV7-2; size: few; J: TRBJ2-7
CDR3: CASSPGENQPQHF; DNA: TGTGCCAGCAGTCCAGGGGAAAATCAGCCCCAGCATTTT; D: .; V: TRBV6-1; size: .; J: TRBJ1-5
CDR3: CASSPIRQLQGTEAFF; DNA: TGCGCCAGCAGCCCTATTAGACAGTTGCAGGGCACTGAAGCTTTCTTT; D: .; V: TRBV5-1; size: .; J: TRBJ1-1
CDR3: CASSLRPGQGRSETQYF; DNA: TGCGCCAGCAGCTTACGCCCGGGACAGGGGCGATCAGAGACCCAGTACTTC; D: TRBD1; V: TRBV5-1; size: .; J: TRBJ2-5
CDR3: CASSLQPRGGSYNEQFF; DNA: TGTGCCAGCAGCCTTCAACCCAGGGGTGGGTCCTACAATGAGCAGTTCTTC; D: .; V: TRBV27; size: .; J: TRBJ2-1
CDR3: CASSFQGRYTEAFF; DNA: TGTGCCAGCAGTTTCCAGGGTAGGTACACTGAAGCTTTCTTT; D: .; V: TRBV28; size: .; J: TRBJ1-1
CDR3: CASRRLTEAFF; DNA: TGTGCCAGCAGACGACTCACTGAAGCTTTCTTT; D: .; V: TRBV3-1/TRBV3-2; size: few; J: TRBJ1-1
CDR3: CASSYRQGEDEQFF; DNA: TGTGCCAGCAGCTATAGACAGGGGGAAGATGAGCAGTTCTTC; D: TRBD1; V: TRBV7-3; size: .; J: TRBJ2-1
CDR3: CASSSPGTPNQPQHF; DNA: TGTGCCAGCAGTTCGCCCGGGACACCCAATCAGCCCCAGCATTTT; D: .; V: TRBV6-5; size: .; J: TRBJ1-5
CDR3: CAWSGTGEETQYF; DNA: TGTGCCTGGAGCGGGACAGGGGAAGAGACCCAGTACTTC; D: TRBD1; V: TRBV30; size: .; J: TRBJ2-5
CDR3: CASSNYDSCSSYNEQFF; DNA: TGTGCCAGCAGCAACTATGACTCTTGTAGCTCCTACAATGAGCAGTTCTTC; D: .; V: TRBV21-1; size: .; J: TRBJ2-1
CDR3: CASSLGALRGRETQYF; DNA: TGTGCCAGCAGTTTGGGTGCCCTGAGGGGGCGGGAGACCCAGTACTTC; D: TRBD1; V: TRBV28; size: .; J: TRBJ2-5
CDR3: CASSAPDRSSGNTIYF; DNA: TGTGCCAGCAGCGCCCCGGACAGGAGCTCTGGAAACACCATATATTTT; D: TRBD1; V: TRBV9; size: .; J: TRBJ1-3
CDR3: CASRLHRLGLNTGELFF; DNA: TGTGCAAGTCGCCTCCATAGGTTGGGCCTGAACACCGGGGAGCTGTTTTTT; D: .; V: TRBV12-2; size: once; J: TRBJ2-2
CDR3: CATSRGVRRENHEQYF; DNA: TGTGCCACCAGCAGAGGAGTTCGGCGGGAGAACCACGAGCAGTACTTC; D: TRBD2; V: TRBV15; size: .; J: TRBJ2-7
CDR3: CASSLFRDTEAFF; DNA: TGTGCCAGCAGTTTATTTCGGGACACTGAAGCTTTCTTT; D: .; V: TRBV27; size: .; J: TRBJ1-1
CDR3: CASSFQQGQETQYF; DNA: TGTGCCAGCAGCTTCCAGCAGGGCCAAGAGACCCAGTACTTC; D: .; V: TRBV7-2; size: .; J: TRBJ2-5
CDR3: CASSGQGTAYNEQFF; DNA: TGCGCCAGCAGCGGACAGGGGACCGCCTACAATGAGCAGTTCTTC; D: TRBD1; V: TRBV5-1; size: .; J: TRBJ2-1
CDR3: CASSRSGQETQYF; DNA: TGTGCCAGCAGCCGGTCAGGCCAAGAGACCCAGTACTTC; D: .; V: TRBV3-1/TRBV3-2; size: .; J: TRBJ2-5
CDR3: CASSSTSGISGETQYF; DNA: TGCGCCAGCAGTTCAACTAGCGGGATTTCCGGAGAGACCCAGTACTTC; D: TRBD2; V: TRBV5-1; size: .; J: TRBJ2-5
CDR3: CASSVRDSAYNEQFF; DNA: TGTGCCAGCAGCGTCCGGGACAGCGCCTACAATGAGCAGTTCTTC; D: TRBD1; V: TRBV11-3; size: .; J: TRBJ2-1